A single sample gave rise to the 26 T cell receptor beta chains below, sequenced in a study of early T cells in non-severe SARS-CoV-2 infection. MiXCR, run by TCRdb on the 5' RACE reads, gives a single entry per CDR3 protein. The sample records some 76,000 distinct CDR3 sequences, 15% to 19% being singletons. The specimen sequenced was whole blood. The receptors were gathered from an adult who was a healthcare worker with PCR-confirmed SARS-CoV-2 infection or an uninfected control (not recorded which).

This chain connects TRBV5-4 to TRBJ2-3, with a tentative D call TRBD2 (5 bases). Trimming stripped 4 bases from V and 8 bases from J, with 20 bases between. The CDR3 is 15 residues long. Germline-derived CDR1 and CDR2 are SGHNT and YYREEE (reference sequence). The CDR3 DNA follows: TGTGCCAGCAGCCCCCGAGTGTCCGCTGGAGGTACGCAGTATTTT. It yields the protein CASSPRVSAGGTQYF.

The chain couples TRBV27 to TRBJ2-1; 9 bases map to TRBD2. This CDR3 has 13 amino acids. Germline V gene sequence: CDR1 MNHEY, CDR2 SMNVEV (reference sequence). The V segment lost 8 bases and the J segment 9 bases; nucleotides outside the gene matches: 8. Written as DNA, the CDR3 is TGTGCCAGCGCCAAGCGGGGGGCCGGTGAGCAGTTCTTC. This gives the protein CASAKRGAGEQFF.

The chain uses TRBV5-1 and TRBJ2-7; no clear D gene. The CDR3 loop spans 14 amino acids. The germline V gene has CDR1 SGHRS and CDR2 YFSETQ. V was shortened by 0 bases and J by 2 bases, with 9 bases between the two germline ends. This chain's CDR3 is CASSLAVTTYEQYF. The CDR3 DNA reads as TGCGCCAGCAGCTTGGCCGTCACAACCTACGAGCAGTACTTC. Using reference TRBV5-1 and TRBJ2-7 for the parts outside the CDR3, the full variable domain is KAGVTQTPRYLIKTRGQQVTLSCSPISGHRSVSWYQQTPGQGLQFLFEYFSETQRNKGNFPGRFSGRQFSNSRSEMNVSTLELGDSALYLCASSLAVTTYEQYFGPGTRLTVT.

CDR3: CAWSPRAGREGYTF. CDR3 sequence (DNA): TGTGCCTGGAGTCCACGGGCAGGAAGAGAGGGCTACACCTTC. The gene calls are TRBV30 and TRBJ1-2; D gene unclear. The CDR3 sequence is 14 residues long. CDR1 and CDR2 from the germline V gene are GTSNPN and SVGIG (reference sequence). Trimming took off 2 bases at V and 8 bases at J, with 18 bases between the two ends.

This clonotype showed up many times. V gene TRBV24-1 combines with J gene TRBJ1-4; TRBD1 aligns across 8 bases. The CDR3 contains 15 residues. The germline V gene encodes CDR1 KGHDR and CDR2 SFDVKD. Losses at the gene ends were 4 bases for V and 6 bases for J; bases not matched to a gene: 6. The CDR3 DNA sequence: TGTGCCACCAGTGAACCGGGACAGGAGGATGAAAAACTGTTTTTT. Amino acid sequence: CATSEPGQEDEKLFF.

The chain links TRBV7-2 to TRBJ2-1, with TRBD2 matching over 9 bases. Germline trimming cut 0 bases from V and 7 bases from J; bases unmatched to any gene: 13. This CDR3 has 18 amino acids. The germline V gene has CDR1 SGHTA and CDR2 FQGNSA. The CDR3 spells CASSLAGGSGRAGNEQFF. CDR3 nucleotides: TGTGCCAGCAGCTTAGCGGGGGGTAGCGGGAGAGCGGGAAATGAGCAGTTCTTC.

This clonotype has a count of ten or more. V usage is TRBV7-3 and J usage is TRBJ1-2; D gene uncertain. Germline lookup yields CDR1 SGHTA and CDR2 FQGTGA. The CDR3 spans 15 residues. V was cut by 5 bases and J by 2 bases, with 15 bases left in between. The CDR3 reads CASSPQGGRNYGYTF. The CDR3 DNA follows: TGTGCCAGCAGCCCCCAAGGTGGCAGGAACTATGGCTACACCTTC.

This clonotype was found a few times. The chain links TRBV7-2 to TRBJ2-1; TRBD2 matches 9 bases. CDR1 is SGHTA, CDR2 FQGNSA, per germline. This CDR3 is 15 amino acids long. With 5 bases clipped from V and 2 bases from J, the junction kept 4 bases outside the gene matches. The CDR3 DNA is TGTGCCAGCAGCACGACTAGCGGCACCTACAATGAGCAGTTCTTC. Its translation: CASSTTSGTYNEQFF.

The rearrangement joins TRBV6-1 to TRBJ2-1; 10 bases are a match to TRBD1. This CDR3 has 14 amino acids. The germline V gene has CDR1 MNHNS and CDR2 SASEGT. J was trimmed by 7 bases and V by 8 bases; bases with no gene match: 8. CDR3 DNA sequence: TGTGCCAGCCTCCGGGACAGGGGCTGGAATGAGCAGTTCTTC. Translation gives CASLRDRGWNEQFF.

This clonotype appeared a few times. The genes are TRBV2 and TRBJ1-6; D might be TRBD1 (6 bases). V dropped 6 bases and J dropped 7 bases, with 19 bases sitting between them. The CDR3 runs to 16 residues. Germline values: CDR1 SNHLY, CDR2 FYNNEI. Here the CDR3 DNA reads TGTGCCAGCAGCATGACAGGTGTCTCCGGCAATTCACCCCTCCACTTT. Residues: CASSMTGVSGNSPLHF.

This clonotype was seen a handful of times. V is TRBV9 and J is TRBJ2-7; D ambiguous. CDR3 length: 13 amino acids. Trimming took off 0 bases at V and 5 bases at J, with 9 bases between the two ends. Germline V gene data show CDR1 as SGDLS and CDR2 as YYNGEE. The CDR3 region is CASSVVLGDEQYF. The CDR3, as DNA: TGTGCCAGCAGCGTAGTGCTTGGCGACGAGCAGTACTTC.

This clonotype was observed a few times. The rearrangement links TRBV2 to TRBJ1-2, with D perhaps matching TRBD1 (5 bases). Germline CDR1 and CDR2: SNHLY and FYNNEI. This CDR3 spans 11 amino acids. The ends were cut back, 7 bases at V and 8 bases at J, with 11 bases in the middle. In DNA form, the CDR3 reads TGTGCCAGCAATCAGGGCGAGGGCTACACCTTC. Amino acid sequence: CASNQGEGYTF.

This clonotype came up many times. The rearrangement joins TRBV5-6 to TRBJ1-1; D possibly corresponds to TRBD1 (5 bases). The CDR3 loop spans 15 amino acids. Germline CDR1 reads SGHDT; CDR2 reads YYEEEE. Trimming removed 0 bases at V and 3 bases at J, with 12 bases between. CDR3 DNA: TGTGCCAGCAGCTTGGGGGGCTCAGCCCACACTGAAGCTTTCTTT. It encodes CASSLGGSAHTEAFF.

This clonotype was counted only a few times. The chain is built from TRBV19 and TRBJ2-2; D is unresolved. This CDR3 is 13 amino acids long. CDR1 is LNHDA and CDR2 is SQIVND in the germline V gene (reference sequence). The germline V and J ends were trimmed by 5 bases and 5 bases, with 9 bases remaining between them. The CDR3 sequence: CASSHMGTGELFF. CDR3 nucleotide sequence: TGTGCCAGTAGTCACATGGGGACCGGGGAGCTGTTTTTT.

The J gene is TRBJ2-7, the V gene TRBV7-2; unclear D gene. CDR3 length equals 14 residues. V lost 5 bases and J 6 bases, leaving 17 bases between the germline ends. Germline V gene data show CDR1 as SGHTA and CDR2 as FQGNSA. CDR3: CASSKQRGEREQYF. In DNA form, the CDR3 reads TGTGCCAGCAGCAAACAGCGTGGTGAGCGCGAGCAGTACTTC.

This clonotype was counted a few times. This chain connects TRBV6-2 or TRBV6-3 to TRBJ2-3, with 7 positions matching TRBD2. The CDR3 length is 18 residues. The ends lost 5 bases at V and 4 bases at J; junction bases unmatched: 18. In germline, CDR1 is MNHEY, CDR2 SVGEGT. Here the CDR3 DNA reads TGTGCCAGCAGTCCCGCCGACTGGTCGAGCGGGAATCCAGATACGCAGTATTTT. This gives the protein CASSPADWSSGNPDTQYF.

The rearrangement links TRBV29-1 to TRBJ2-5, with D uncertain. The germline V gene has CDR1 SQVTM and CDR2 ANQGSEA. The CDR3 runs to 10 residues. Deletions cut 4 bases from V and 5 bases from J, with 5 bases between. The CDR3, as DNA: TGCAGCGTTGTCGAGGAGACCCAGTACTTC. This gives the protein CSVVEETQYF.

Many counts were recorded for this clonotype. The V gene is TRBV12-3 or TRBV12-4, the J gene TRBJ1-5, with a tentative D call TRBD1 (6 bases). The V end was cut by 3 bases, the J end by 0 bases, with 15 bases between. The CDR3 loop spans 17 amino acids. The CDR3 protein is CASSFGGGTFSNQPQHF. In DNA form, the CDR3 reads TGTGCCAGCAGTTTCGGGGGGGGCACGTTTAGCAATCAGCCCCAGCATTTT.

This clonotype was found a few times. The V call is TRBV20-1, the J call TRBJ2-1; the D gene could be TRBD1 or TRBD2 (5 bases each). Germline V gene data show CDR1 as DFQATT and CDR2 as SNEGSKA (reference sequence). The ends were cut back, 6 bases at V and 4 bases at J, with 10 bases in the middle. This CDR3 contains 12 residues. CDR3 in amino acids: CSARDQYNEQFF. DNA of the CDR3: TGCAGTGCCCGGGACCAGTACAATGAGCAGTTCTTC.

This clonotype turned up a few times. The rearrangement joins TRBV3-1 to TRBJ2-3; tentative D call: TRBD2 (5 bases). The CDR3 totals 17 residues. V was clipped by 4 bases and J by 2 bases, with 19 bases between them. CDR1 is LGHDT, CDR2 YNNKEL, per germline (reference sequence). CDR3 coding DNA: TGTGCCAGCAGCCCACCTCGGGGTAGCGCCCACACAGATACGCAGTATTTT. Residues: CASSPPRGSAHTDTQYF.

The table lists this clonotype with a few counts. This sequence joins TRBV11-2 and TRBJ2-3; D might be TRBD1 or TRBD2, each matching 5 bases. Germline CDR1 SGHAT, CDR2 FQNNGV. V lost 3 bases to trimming and J lost 6 bases, with 19 bases between them. This CDR3 has 16 residues. Here the CDR3 reads CASSFTGTTPWDTQYF. The CDR3 region has the DNA TGTGCCAGCAGCTTTACCGGGACCACCCCGTGGGATACGCAGTATTTT. The variable domain in full, completed from reference TRBV11-2 and TRBJ2-3, reads EAGVAQSPRYKIIEKRQSVAFWCNPISGHATLYWYQQILGQGPKLLIQFQNNGVVDDSQLPKDRFSAERLKGVDSTLKIQPAKLEDSAVYLCASSFTGTTPWDTQYFGPGTRLTVL.

This clonotype was detected a few times. V is TRBV4-1 and J is TRBJ2-3; D not resolved. Trimming pared 4 bases from V and 4 bases from J, leaving 9 bases between. CDR3 length equals 13 residues. The germline V gene has CDR1 MGHRA and CDR2 YSYEKL. For the CDR3, the DNA is TGCGCCAGCAGCCGGGCAAGGGCAGATACGCAGTATTTT. Translation: CASSRARADTQYF.

The chain couples TRBV20-1 to TRBJ2-5; 7 nucleotides align to TRBD1. Trimming at V came to 8 bases and at J to 4 bases, leaving 13 bases not matched to a gene. Germline assignment: CDR1 DFQATT and CDR2 SNEGSKA (reference sequence). There are 14 residues in the CDR3. CDR3 in DNA: TGCAGTACCCGGACAGGCTCCAGAGGAGAGACCCAGTACTTC. Translating it yields CSTRTGSRGETQYF.

This clonotype was recorded a few times. The CDR3 DNA reads TGTGCCACTAAGACAGGGTCCGAAAGCGGGGAGCTGTTTTTT. Amino acids: CATKTGSESGELFF. The V call is TRBV19, the J call TRBJ2-2, with 7 bases identical to TRBD1. The CDR3 runs to 14 residues. Germline assignment: CDR1 LNHDA and CDR2 SQIVND (reference sequence). Trimming at V came to 10 bases and at J to 7 bases, leaving 12 bases not matched to a gene.

This clonotype was seen only a few times. The chain employs TRBV7-8 and TRBJ2-3, with TRBD2 matching over 8 bases. CDR3 size: 15 residues. CDR1 and CDR2 from the germline V gene are SGHVS and FQNEAQ. The junction had 4 bases not matched to a gene; V was cut back by 0 bases and J by 5 bases. The CDR3 DNA reads TGTGCCAGCAGCTTAGCGTTTCTAGCGGGAGATACGCAGTATTTT. Translation gives CASSLAFLAGDTQYF.

The table lists this clonotype with many counts. V usage is TRBV29-1 and J usage is TRBJ2-7, with no clear D. With 6 bases removed from V and 2 bases from J, the gap between germline ends came to 8 bases. The CDR3 covers 11 residues. Germline V lookup: CDR1 SQVTM, CDR2 ANQGSEA. CDR3 bases: TGCAGCGTGAAGGAGACCTACGAGCAGTACTTC. Amino acids: CSVKETYEQYF.